Shown below are 30 T cell receptor beta chains from a single sample sequenced in a study of T cell clusters in autoimmune cytopenias. Approximately 36,000 genome equivalents of blood DNA were amplified for TRB. One tube held mixed TRB-A and TRB-B primer pools for touch-down PCR. Reanalyzing the multiplex PCR reads, TCRdb keeps one entry per CDR3 protein, without DNA. The table lists some 5,600 distinct CDR3 sequences, with 2.9% in the top ten. This same sample was also taken into another study, of T cell repertoires in aging, cancer and after chemotherapy.

What was sequenced was peripheral blood. These receptors came from a human donor in good health.

Frequency places this clonotype as medium-sized. The genes are TRBV6-5 and TRBJ2-7; TCRdb outputs TRBD1, but without DNA this stays unchecked. The CDR3 covers 14 residues. Per germline, CDR1 MNHEY and CDR2 SVGAGI. CDR3 loop: CASRQPGQGAGQYF.

Frequency places this clonotype as medium-sized. The CDR3 region is CATSRARGGPTDTQYF. The rearrangement joins TRBV15 to TRBJ2-3; the TCRdb D gene call, TRBD2, has no DNA to confirm it. Germline V lookup: CDR1 LNHNV, CDR2 YYDKDF (reference sequence). The length of the CDR3 is 16 residues.

According to its frequency, this clonotype is medium-sized. The chain combines TRBV6-1 with TRBJ2-1. Per the germline V gene, CDR1 is MNHNS and CDR2 is SASEGT. This CDR3 is built from 14 residues. The CDR3 loop reads CASRRYSSNNEQFF.

Considering frequency, this clonotype is medium-sized. J is TRBJ2-3 and V is TRBV5-6; absent DNA, TCRdb's TRBD1 call cannot be checked. From germline, CDR1 is SGHDT and CDR2 YYEEEE. The CDR3 consists of 15 residues. This chain's CDR3 is CASSLVGPETDTQYF.

The chain has TRBV12-3 or TRBV12-4 and TRBJ1-4. CDR3 length: 15 amino acids. CDR3 amino acids: CASSRDPTISEKLFF.

This clonotype is called medium-sized based on its frequency. The chain employs TRBV5-4 and TRBJ1-6; as DNA is missing, the TRBD1 call by TCRdb cannot be tested. Per the germline V gene, CDR1 is SGHNT and CDR2 is YYREEE (reference sequence). This CDR3 has 16 amino acids. The CDR3 protein is CASSDRGGQYNSPLHF.

This clonotype is deemed medium-sized by its frequency. V is TRBV19 and J is TRBJ2-3; the TCRdb D gene call, TRBD2, has no DNA to confirm it. CDR1 is LNHDA, CDR2 SQIVND, per germline (reference sequence). The CDR3 consists of 16 residues. The CDR3 is CASSIAEGTSTDTQYF.

The chain couples TRBV7-9 to TRBJ2-7; the TCRdb call, TRBD1, lacks DNA for checking. Germline assignment: CDR1 SEHNR and CDR2 FQNEAQ (reference sequence). The CDR3 consists of 15 residues. The CDR3 region is CASSSPRDSSYEQYF. The variable domain in full, completed from reference TRBV7-9 and TRBJ2-7, reads DTGVSQNPRHKITKRGQNVTFRCDPISEHNRLYWYRQTLGQGPEFLTYFQNEAQLEKSRLLSDRFSAERPKGSFSTLEIQRTEQGDSAMYLCASSSPRDSSYEQYFGPGTRLTVT.

This clonotype registers medium-sized by frequency. The J gene is TRBJ1-1, the V gene TRBV11-3. This CDR3 comprises 12 residues. Germline lookup yields CDR1 SGHNT and CDR2 YENEEA. CDR3 residues: CASSFSNTEAFF.

This clonotype registers medium-sized by frequency. This rearrangement joins TRBV19 to TRBJ1-1; with no DNA, the TCRdb D assignment of TRBD1 cannot be verified. The germline CDR1 and CDR2 sequences are LNHDA and SQIVND (reference sequence). The CDR3 spans 13 residues. CDR3 residues: CASSTQGNTEAFF.

V gene TRBV7-9 combines with J gene TRBJ2-7. The CDR3 extends over 12 amino acids. Per the germline V gene, CDR1 is SEHNR and CDR2 is FQNEAQ (reference sequence). CDR3 in amino acids: CASSLEGIEQYF.

The CDR3 is CASSYSGDTGEQFF. This rearrangement joins TRBV19 to TRBJ2-2. CDR1 is LNHDA and CDR2 is SQIVND in the germline V gene (reference sequence). This CDR3 region has 14 residues.

Its frequency marks this clonotype as medium-sized. The V gene is TRBV27, the J gene TRBJ2-3. Germline assignment: CDR1 MNHEY and CDR2 SMNVEV (reference sequence). CDR3 size: 15 residues. CDR3 sequence: CASSLSHPYRDTQYF.

Frequency places this clonotype as medium-sized (0.01 to 0.1%). The J gene is TRBJ2-7, the V gene TRBV30; the TCRdb D gene call, TRBD2, has no DNA to confirm it. Germline lookup yields CDR1 GTSNPN and CDR2 SVGIG (reference sequence). The CDR3 sequence is 12 residues long. The CDR3 loop is CAWKEGSYEQYF.

Judged by frequency, this clonotype is medium-sized (0.01 to 0.1%). The gene calls are TRBV5-6 and TRBJ1-3; TCRdb gives TRBD1 as the D gene, but with no DNA this cannot be confirmed. The germline gives CDR1 SGHDT, CDR2 YYEEEE. This CDR3 is 17 amino acids long. The CDR3 protein is CASSFVRDSDSGNTIYF. Filled out from reference TRBV5-6 and TRBJ1-3, the complete variable domain reads DAGVTQSPTHLIKTRGQQVTLRCSPKSGHDTVSWYQQALGQGPQFIFQYYEEEERQRGNFPDRFSGHQFPNYSSELNVNALLLGDSALYLCASSFVRDSDSGNTIYFGEGSWLTVV.

The genes are TRBV6-1 and TRBJ1-4; TCRdb selects TRBD1, and the lack of DNA leaves this call unchecked. The CDR3 is 16 amino acids. Germline CDR1 reads MNHNS; CDR2 reads SASEGT. CDR3 sequence: CASSPRQGITNEKLFF.

This clonotype ranks as medium-sized in terms of frequency. The rearrangement links TRBV5-6 to TRBJ2-2; without DNA, the TCRdb call of TRBD1 cannot be checked. Germline values: CDR1 SGHDT, CDR2 YYEEEE. The CDR3 extends over 14 amino acids. The CDR3 sequence is CASLGTLNTGELFF.

Measured by frequency, this clonotype is medium-sized (0.01 to 0.1%). V is TRBV19 and J is TRBJ1-2; the D gene TCRdb calls, TRBD1, cannot be checked with no DNA. The CDR3 length is 15 residues. Germline V lookup: CDR1 LNHDA, CDR2 SQIVND (reference sequence). CDR3 protein: CASSIGTAWSYGYTF.

Measured by frequency, this clonotype is medium-sized. The chain has TRBV12-3 or TRBV12-4 and TRBJ2-3; lacking DNA, the TRBD1 call made by TCRdb goes unchecked. The CDR3 has 14 amino acids. The CDR3 spells CASSPGGPPDTQYF.

This chain links TRBV18 with TRBJ2-5; TCRdb lists TRBD1, though no DNA is available to test this call. In germline, CDR1 is KGHSH, CDR2 LQKENI. The CDR3 runs to 15 residues. The CDR3 here is CASSPRVGGRETQYF.

By frequency, this clonotype registers medium-sized. This sequence joins TRBV6-6 and TRBJ2-3; the TRBD1 assignment by TCRdb is unverifiable without DNA. CDR3 length equals 16 residues. Looked up from germline, CDR1 is MNHNY and CDR2 is SVGAGI (reference sequence). CDR3: CASSYFGGQSTDTQYF.

This chain joins TRBV5-4 and TRBJ1-1; with no DNA, the TCRdb D assignment of TRBD1 cannot be verified. Germline V gives CDR1 SGHNT, CDR2 YYREEE (reference sequence). This CDR3 has 14 residues. This CDR3 reads CASSRDTLNTEAFF.

In terms of frequency, this clonotype is medium-sized (0.01 to 0.1%). The rearrangement links TRBV29-1 to TRBJ1-5; TCRdb's D call of TRBD1 is untestable without DNA. Germline V gives CDR1 SQVTM, CDR2 ANQGSEA. The CDR3 loop spans 13 amino acids. The CDR3 loop reads CSVDGGYDQPQHF.

The chain employs TRBV6-1 and TRBJ2-2; TCRdb outputs TRBD2, but without DNA this stays unchecked. Germline V CDR1 and CDR2: MNHNS, SASEGT. This CDR3 has 16 amino acids. CDR3 sequence reads: CASRQTSGGATGELFF.

By frequency, this clonotype registers medium-sized (0.01 to 0.1%). The J gene is TRBJ2-3, the V gene TRBV19; TCRdb's D gene call, TRBD1, goes unchecked for lack of DNA. The CDR3 covers 12 residues. Germline V CDR1 and CDR2: LNHDA, SQIVND (reference sequence). The chain's CDR3 is CASSQTRDTQYF.

This clonotype is medium-sized (0.01 to 0.1%) by frequency. The V call is TRBV19, the J call TRBJ1-5; TCRdb designates TRBD1, a call that cannot be tested without DNA. Germline CDR1 LNHDA, CDR2 SQIVND (reference sequence). This CDR3 region has 18 residues. The CDR3 protein is CASTLGGRVMRSNQPQHF. Together with reference TRBV19 and TRBJ1-5, the CDR3 gives the full variable domain: DGGITQSPKYLFRKEGQNVTLSCEQNLNHDAMYWYRQDPGQGLRLIYYSQIVNDFQKGDIAEGYSVSREKKESFPLTVTSAQKNPTAFYLCASTLGGRVMRSNQPQHFGDGTRLSIL.

The V and J genes are TRBV7-9 and TRBJ2-5. Germline assignment: CDR1 SEHNR and CDR2 FQNEAQ (reference sequence). The CDR3 runs 14 residues. CDR3 in amino acids: CASRLAGVAETQYF. Full variable domain (remainder filled in from reference TRBV7-9 and TRBJ2-5): DTGVSQNPRHKITKRGQNVTFRCDPISEHNRLYWYRQTLGQGPEFLTYFQNEAQLEKSRLLSDRFSAERPKGSFSTLEIQRTEQGDSAMYLCASRLAGVAETQYFGPGTRLLVL.

This clonotype is called medium-sized based on its frequency. The V call is TRBV19, the J call TRBJ1-4; the TRBD1 assignment by TCRdb is unverifiable without DNA. CDR1 is LNHDA, CDR2 SQIVND, per germline (reference sequence). This CDR3 spans 17 amino acids. The CDR3 protein is CASSVLTGAATNEKLFF.

The chain uses TRBV5-1 and TRBJ1-2. Germline V lookup: CDR1 SGHRS, CDR2 YFSETQ. The CDR3 has 13 residues. The CDR3 here is CASSLDGYYGYTF.

The chain carries TRBV20-1 and TRBJ1-2; there is no DNA to check the TCRdb D call of TRBD1. The CDR3 extends over 14 amino acids. Germline CDR1 is DFQATT and CDR2 is SNEGSKA (reference sequence). CDR3 sequence: CSARTGIFGWGYTF.